The sample holds one count of the clone carrying this T cell receptor (beta chain). Its cognate antigen is unknown. The data derive from a study of cytomegalovirus exposure and HLA in healthy donors. This table comes from immunoSEQ multiplex PCR, and its TCRdb copy is limited to in-frame clones, with some not included. The sample has 150,000 to 200,000 clones; roughly 82% are singletons. The length of the CDR3 is 15 residues. CDR1 and CDR2 from the germline V gene are MNHEY and SVGAGI. V gave up 0 bases and J gave up 5 bases; unmatched junction bases: 7. Findings and caveats of the study: A list of 150 or so TCR beta chains associated with cytomegalovirus was given.

The sequence was obtained from a woman between 25 and 40 years old in good health and CMV-seropositive. The chain employs TRBV6-5 and TRBJ2-7; 7 bases line up with TRBD2. Sequencing was performed on PBMCs. The CDR3 nucleotides read TGTGCCAGCAGTTACTCGCGGGCGGGAGAGGACGAGCAGTACTTC. Translating it yields CASSYSRAGEDEQYF.